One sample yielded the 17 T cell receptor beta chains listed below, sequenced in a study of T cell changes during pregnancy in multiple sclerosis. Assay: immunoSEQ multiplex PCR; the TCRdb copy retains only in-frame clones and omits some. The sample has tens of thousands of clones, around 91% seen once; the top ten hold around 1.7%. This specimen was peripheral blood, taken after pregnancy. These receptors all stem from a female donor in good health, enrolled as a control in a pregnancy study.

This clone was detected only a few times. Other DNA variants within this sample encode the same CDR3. The CDR3 coding sequence is TGTGCCAGCAGCTTAACGGCTAGCGGGGGGGCTAGCACAGATACGCAGTATTTT. Protein: CASSLTASGGASTDTQYF. The V and J genes are TRBV7-2 and TRBJ2-3; 12 bases align to TRBD2. CDR3 size: 18 residues. The trim removed 2 bases at V and 0 bases at J, leaving 6 bases unmatched. Per the germline V gene, CDR1 is SGHTA and CDR2 is FQGNSA.

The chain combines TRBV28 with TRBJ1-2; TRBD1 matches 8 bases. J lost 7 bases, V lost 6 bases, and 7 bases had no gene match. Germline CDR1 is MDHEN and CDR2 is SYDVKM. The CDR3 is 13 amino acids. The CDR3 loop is CASRLQGGSGYTF. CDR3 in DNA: TGTGCCAGCAGGCTACAGGGGGGGAGTGGCTACACCTTC.

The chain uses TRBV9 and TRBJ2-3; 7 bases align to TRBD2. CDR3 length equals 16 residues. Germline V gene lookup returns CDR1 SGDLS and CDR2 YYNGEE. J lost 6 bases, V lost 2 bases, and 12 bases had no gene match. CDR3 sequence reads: CASSVREGLAADTQYF. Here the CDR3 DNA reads TGTGCCAGCAGCGTCCGCGAGGGGCTAGCGGCGGATACGCAGTATTTT.

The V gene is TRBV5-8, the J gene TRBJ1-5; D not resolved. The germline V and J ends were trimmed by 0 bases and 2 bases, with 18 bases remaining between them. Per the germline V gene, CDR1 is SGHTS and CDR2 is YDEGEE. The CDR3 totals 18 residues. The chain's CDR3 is CASSLGGIVIAGNQPQHF. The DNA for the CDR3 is TGTGCCAGCAGCTTGGGAGGGATAGTTATTGCGGGCAATCAGCCCCAGCATTTT.

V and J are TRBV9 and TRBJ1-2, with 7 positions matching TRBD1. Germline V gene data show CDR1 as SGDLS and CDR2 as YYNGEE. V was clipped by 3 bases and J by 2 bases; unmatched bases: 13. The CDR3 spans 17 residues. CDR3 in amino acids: CASSGRDRETLNYGYTF. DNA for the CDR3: TGTGCCAGCAGCGGCCGGGACAGAGAGACCTTGAACTATGGCTACACCTTC.

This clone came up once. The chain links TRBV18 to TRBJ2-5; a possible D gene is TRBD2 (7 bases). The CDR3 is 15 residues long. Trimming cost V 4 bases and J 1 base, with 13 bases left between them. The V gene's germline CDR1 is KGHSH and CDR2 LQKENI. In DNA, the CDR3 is TGTGCCAGCTCACAGGGGGGGCTCGGCCAAGAGACCCAGTACTTC. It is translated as CASSQGGLGQETQYF.

The CDR3 coding sequence is TGCGCCAGCAGCCGTTCCGGGGGGACAGGGGGCGACGAGCAGTACTTC. It codes for CASSRSGGTGGDEQYF. V usage is TRBV4-3 and J usage is TRBJ2-7; 12 nucleotides align to TRBD1. V shed 4 bases, J shed 5 bases, and the junction held 9 bases outside the gene matches. The CDR3 contains 16 residues. CDR1 and CDR2 (germline): LGHNA, YSLEER.

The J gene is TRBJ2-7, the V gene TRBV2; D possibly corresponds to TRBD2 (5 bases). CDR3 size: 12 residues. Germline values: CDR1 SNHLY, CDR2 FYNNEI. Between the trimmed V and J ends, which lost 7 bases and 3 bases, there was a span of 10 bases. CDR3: CASIDGIYEQYF. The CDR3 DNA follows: TGTGCCAGCATCGACGGGATCTACGAGCAGTACTTC.

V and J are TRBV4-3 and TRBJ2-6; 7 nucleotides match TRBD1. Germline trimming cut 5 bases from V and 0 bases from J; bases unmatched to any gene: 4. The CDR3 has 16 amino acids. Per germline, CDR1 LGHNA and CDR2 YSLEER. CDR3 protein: CASSRGQTSGANVLTF. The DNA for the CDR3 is TGCGCCAGCAGCAGGGGACAGACCTCTGGGGCCAACGTCCTGACTTTC.

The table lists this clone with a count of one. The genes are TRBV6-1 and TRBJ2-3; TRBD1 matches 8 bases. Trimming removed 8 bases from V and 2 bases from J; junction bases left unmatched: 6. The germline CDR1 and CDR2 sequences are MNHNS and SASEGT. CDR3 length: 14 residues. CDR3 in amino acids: CASPDRDLTDTQYF. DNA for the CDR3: TGTGCCAGCCCGGACAGGGACCTCACAGATACGCAGTATTTT.

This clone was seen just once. CDR3 loop: CASSFRTGRTGELFF. The CDR3 DNA follows: TGCGCCAGCAGCTTCAGGACAGGGAGGACCGGGGAGCTGTTTTTT. The rearrangement uses TRBV4-1 and TRBJ2-2; 8 bases map to TRBD1. Germline CDR1 is MGHRA and CDR2 is YSYEKL. Germline trimming cut 5 bases from V and 5 bases from J; bases unmatched to any gene: 7. The length of the CDR3 is 15 residues.

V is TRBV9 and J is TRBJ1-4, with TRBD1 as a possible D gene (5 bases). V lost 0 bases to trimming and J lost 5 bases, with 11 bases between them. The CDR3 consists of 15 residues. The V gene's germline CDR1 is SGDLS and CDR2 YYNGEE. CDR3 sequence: CASSVAAGSNEKLFF. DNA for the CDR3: TGTGCCAGCAGCGTAGCGGCAGGGTCCAATGAAAAACTGTTTTTT.

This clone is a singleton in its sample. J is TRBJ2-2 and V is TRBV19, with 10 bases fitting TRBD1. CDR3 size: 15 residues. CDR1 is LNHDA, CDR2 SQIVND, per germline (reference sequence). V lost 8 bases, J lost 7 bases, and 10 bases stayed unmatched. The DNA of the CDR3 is TGTGCCAGTTTAGACAGGGGGCGTTTGGGCGGGGAGCTGTTTTTT. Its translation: CASLDRGRLGGELFF.

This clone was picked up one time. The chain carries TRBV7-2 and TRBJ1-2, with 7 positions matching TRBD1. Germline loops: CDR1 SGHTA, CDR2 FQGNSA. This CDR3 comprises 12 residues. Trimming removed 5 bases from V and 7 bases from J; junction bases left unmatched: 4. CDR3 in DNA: TGTGCCAGCAGCATACAGGGGTCTGGCTACACCTTC. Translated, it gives CASSIQGSGYTF.

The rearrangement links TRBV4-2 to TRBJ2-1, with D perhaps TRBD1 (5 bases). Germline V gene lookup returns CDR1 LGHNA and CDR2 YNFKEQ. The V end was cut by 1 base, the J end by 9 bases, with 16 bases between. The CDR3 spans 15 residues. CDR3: CASSQAFVGRAEQFF. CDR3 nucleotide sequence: TGTGCCAGCAGCCAAGCCTTTGTGGGGCGCGCTGAGCAGTTCTTC.

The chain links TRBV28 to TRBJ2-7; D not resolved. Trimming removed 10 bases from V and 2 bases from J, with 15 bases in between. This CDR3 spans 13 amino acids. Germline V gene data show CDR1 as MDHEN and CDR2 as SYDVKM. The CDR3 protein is CATYRRVAYEQYF. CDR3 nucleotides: TGTGCCACCTATCGTCGGGTTGCCTACGAGCAGTACTTC.

As DNA, the CDR3 is TGTGCCAGCAGCTTGGGACAGGGAGATTACGAGCAGTACTTC. This codes for CASSLGQGDYEQYF. The chain has TRBV9 and TRBJ2-7; 9 bases match TRBD1. The CDR3 spans 14 residues. J was trimmed by 4 bases and V by 4 bases; bases with no gene match: 6. Germline V gene lookup returns CDR1 SGDLS and CDR2 YYNGEE.